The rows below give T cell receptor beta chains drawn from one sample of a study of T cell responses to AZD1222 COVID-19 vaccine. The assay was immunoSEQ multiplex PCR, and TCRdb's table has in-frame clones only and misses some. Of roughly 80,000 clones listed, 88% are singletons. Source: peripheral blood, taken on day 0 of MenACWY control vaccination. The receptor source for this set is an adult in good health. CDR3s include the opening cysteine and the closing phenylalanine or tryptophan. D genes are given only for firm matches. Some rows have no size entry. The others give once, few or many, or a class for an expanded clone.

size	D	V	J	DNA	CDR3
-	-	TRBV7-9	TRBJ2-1	TGTGCCAGCAGCTTAGACGGGGCCGGGGACAATGAGCAGTTCTTC	CASSLDGAGDNEQFF
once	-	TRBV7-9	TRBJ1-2	TGTGCCAGCAGCCCAGGGGCCTATGGCTACACCTTC	CASSPGAYGYTF
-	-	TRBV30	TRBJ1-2	TGTGCCTGGAGTGTTATCGGTTCGGGGGCTAACTATGGCTACACCTTC	CAWSVIGSGANYGYTF
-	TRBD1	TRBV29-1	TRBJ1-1	TGCAGCGTTCACAGGGGCACTGAAGCTTTCTTT	CSVHRGTEAFF
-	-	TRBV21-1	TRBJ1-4	TGTGCCAGCAGCAAAGGGGCCCAGGGGAATGAAAAACTGTTTTTT	CASSKGAQGNEKLFF
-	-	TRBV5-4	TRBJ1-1	TGTGCCAGCAGCACGGGGAACACTGAAGCTTTCTTT	CASSTGNTEAFF
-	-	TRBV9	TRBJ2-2	TGTGCCAGCAGCGTAGCGGCGGTGGCGAGCACCGGGGAGCTGTTTTTT	CASSVAAVASTGELFF
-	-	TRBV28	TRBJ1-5	TGTGCCATCCACTCAGGGGATCAGCCCCAGCATTTT	CAIHSGDQPQHF
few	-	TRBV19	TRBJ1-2	TGTGCCAGTAGTATGGTGCGGGGGACCTATGGCTACACCTTC	CASSMVRGTYGYTF
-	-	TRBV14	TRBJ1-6	TGTGCCAGCAGCCAAGGGACAGATAATTCACCCCTCCACTTT	CASSQGTDNSPLHF
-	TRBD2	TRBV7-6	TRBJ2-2	TGTGCCAGCAGCTCCCGCGGGGGGGCTCCCGGGGAGCTGTTTTTT	CASSSRGGAPGELFF
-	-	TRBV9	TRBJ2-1	TGTGCCAGCAGCGTCCTAGGAGCGGTGTACAATGAGCAGTTCTTC	CASSVLGAVYNEQFF
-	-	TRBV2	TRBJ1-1	TGTGCCAGCACATCGATAGGGAACACTGAAGCTTTCTTT	CASTSIGNTEAFF
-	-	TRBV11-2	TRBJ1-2	TGTGCCAGCAGCTCCACAGGGATCGGCTATGGCTACACCTTC	CASSSTGIGYGYTF
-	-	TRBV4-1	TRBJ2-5	TGCGCCAGCAGCCAAGACGCACGGGGAGAGACCCAGTACTTC	CASSQDARGETQYF
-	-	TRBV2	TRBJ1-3	TGTGCCAGCAACAGGGAGAACTCTGGAAACACCATATATTTT	CASNRENSGNTIYF
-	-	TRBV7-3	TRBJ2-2	TGTGCCAGCAGCTTAGGCGGGTGGGCAGGGAACACCGGGGAGCTGTTTTTT	CASSLGGWAGNTGELFF
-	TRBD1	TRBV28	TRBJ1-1	TGTGCCAGCAAGGGGGCAGGGGCAGGTGGCACTGAAGCTTTCTTT	CASKGAGAGGTEAFF
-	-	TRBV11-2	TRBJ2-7	TGTGCCAGCAGGTCGGAGACGGGTAGCTCCTACGAGCAGTACTTC	CASRSETGSSYEQYF
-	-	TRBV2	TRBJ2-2	TGTGCCAGCAGTGTTTCTAGCTTAACCGGGGAGCTGTTTTTT	CASSVSSLTGELFF
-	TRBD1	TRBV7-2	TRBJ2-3	TGTGCCAGCAGCTTACGGACAGGGGGAACAGATACGCAGTATTTT	CASSLRTGGTDTQYF
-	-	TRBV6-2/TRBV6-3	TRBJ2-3	TGTGCCAGCAGTTACTTGGGACTTAGCACAGATACGCAGTATTTT	CASSYLGLSTDTQYF
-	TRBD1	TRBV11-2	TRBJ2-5	TGTGCCAGCAGCTTAGGGACAGGGGGGTCGCAAGAGACCCAGTACTTC	CASSLGTGGSQETQYF
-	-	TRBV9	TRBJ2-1	TGTGCCAGCAGCGTAGGAGGATCTAGCTCCTACAATGAGCAGTTCTTC	CASSVGGSSSYNEQFF
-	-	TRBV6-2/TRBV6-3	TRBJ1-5	TGTGCCAGCAGCACGTACCGAGGAAGCAATCAGCCCCAGCATTTT	CASSTYRGSNQPQHF
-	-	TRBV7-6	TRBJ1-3	TGTGCCAGCAGCTCCGTCTCTGGAAACACCATATATTTT	CASSSVSGNTIYF
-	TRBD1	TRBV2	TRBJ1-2	TGTGCCAGCACGGGACAGGGGAGCGGCTACACCTTC	CASTGQGSGYTF
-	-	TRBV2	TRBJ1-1	TGTGCCAGCAGAACCGGAAGGACAGTGAACACTGAAGCTTTCTTT	CASRTGRTVNTEAFF
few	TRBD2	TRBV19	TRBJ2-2	TGTGCCAGTAGTACGATAGCGGGGGCCGGGGAGCTGTTTTTT	CASSTIAGAGELFF
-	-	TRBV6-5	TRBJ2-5	TGTGCCAGCAGTTACTCGAGACAGTCGGAGACCCAGTACTTC	CASSYSRQSETQYF
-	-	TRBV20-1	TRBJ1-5	TGCAGTGCTAGTAGCAGGGGAAGCAATCAGCCCCAGCATTTT	CSASSRGSNQPQHF
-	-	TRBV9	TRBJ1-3	TGTGCCAGCAGCGCTAGCGACAGACGGGTCTCTGGAAACACCATATATTTT	CASSASDRRVSGNTIYF
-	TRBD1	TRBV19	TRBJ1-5	TGTGCCAGTAGTATAGGTGGGACAGGAGGACAGCCCCAGCATTTT	CASSIGGTGGQPQHF
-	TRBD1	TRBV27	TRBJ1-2	TGTGCCAGCAGTTTATCAACCTTGGGACAGGGGGCCGGCTACACCTTC	CASSLSTLGQGAGYTF
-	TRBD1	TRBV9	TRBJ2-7	TGTGCCAGCGGAACTGGGACAGGGGGCGTATACGAGCAGTACTTC	CASGTGTGGVYEQYF
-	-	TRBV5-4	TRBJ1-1	TGTGCCAGCAGCTCCTTGGGGGCGAACACTGAAGCTTTCTTT	CASSSLGANTEAFF
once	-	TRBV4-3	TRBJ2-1	TGCGCCAGCAGCCAAGGTCAGGGCGGTGAGCAGTTCTTC	CASSQGQGGEQFF
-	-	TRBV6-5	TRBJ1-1	TGTGCCAGCACCCTGACGGCGCCCCCGAACACTGAAGCTTTCTTT	CASTLTAPPNTEAFF
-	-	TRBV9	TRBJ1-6	TGTGCCAGCAGCGTAGAGGGAGGGCTGGGCGCACCCCTCCACTTT	CASSVEGGLGAPLHF
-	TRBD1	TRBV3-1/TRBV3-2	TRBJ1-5	TGTGCCAGCAGCCAAGCCACGCGACAGGGCGTCAATCAGCCCCAGCATTTT	CASSQATRQGVNQPQHF
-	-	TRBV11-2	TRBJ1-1	TGTGCCAGCAGCTTAACCACGAACACTGAAGCTTTCTTT	CASSLTTNTEAFF
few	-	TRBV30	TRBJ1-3	TGTGCCTGGAGCGCATCTCCTGTGGACACCATATATTTT	CAWSASPVDTIYF
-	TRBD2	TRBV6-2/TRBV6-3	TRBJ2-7	TGTGCCAGCAGCCCTCCGGGACTAGCGAACTCCTACGAGCAGTACTTC	CASSPPGLANSYEQYF
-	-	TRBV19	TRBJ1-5	TGTGCCAGTAGTATAGTCTCAGGGTACAATCAGCCCCAGCATTTT	CASSIVSGYNQPQHF
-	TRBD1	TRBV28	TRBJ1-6	TGTGCCAGCAGTTTATCCGGTAGAGGTGGGACAGGGGTTTCACCCCTCCACTTT	CASSLSGRGGTGVSPLHF
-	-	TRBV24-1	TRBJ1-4	TGTGCCGTCCCGGACCTCCCGGGAGCTATTAGGGATGAAAAACTGTTTTTT	CAVPDLPGAIRDEKLFF
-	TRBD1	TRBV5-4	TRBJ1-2	TGTGCCAGCAGCTTAGACACAGGGGGCAATGGCTACACCTTC	CASSLDTGGNGYTF
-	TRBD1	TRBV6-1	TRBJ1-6	TGTGCCAGCAGTACGGGACAGGGCCATAATTCACCCCTCCACTTT	CASSTGQGHNSPLHF
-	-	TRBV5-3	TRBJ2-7	TGTGCCAGAAGCTTGCTATGGAAGGGGGACCGAATCTACGAGCAGTACTTC	CARSLLWKGDRIYEQYF
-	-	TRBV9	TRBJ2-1	TGTGCCAGCAGCGTGGGGCCTAGAGGGATCGCCAATGAGCAGTTCTTC	CASSVGPRGIANEQFF
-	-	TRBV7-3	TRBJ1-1	TGTGCCAGCAGCTTTTACGGGAACACTGAAGCTTTCTTT	CASSFYGNTEAFF